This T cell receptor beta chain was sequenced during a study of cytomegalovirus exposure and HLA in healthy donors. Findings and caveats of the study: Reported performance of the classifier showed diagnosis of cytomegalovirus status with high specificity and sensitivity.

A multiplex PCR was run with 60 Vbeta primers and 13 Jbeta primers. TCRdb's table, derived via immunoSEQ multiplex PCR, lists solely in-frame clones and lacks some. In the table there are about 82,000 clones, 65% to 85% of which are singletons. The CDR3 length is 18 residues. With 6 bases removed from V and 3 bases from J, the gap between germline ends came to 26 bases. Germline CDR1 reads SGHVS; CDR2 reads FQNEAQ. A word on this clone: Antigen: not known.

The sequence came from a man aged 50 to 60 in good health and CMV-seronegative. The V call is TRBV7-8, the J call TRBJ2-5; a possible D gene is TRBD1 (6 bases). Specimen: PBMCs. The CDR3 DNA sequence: TGTGCCAGCAGACTAAGGGCGGCAGGGGTATCGAAAAAAGAGACCCAGTACTTC. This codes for CASRLRAAGVSKKETQYF. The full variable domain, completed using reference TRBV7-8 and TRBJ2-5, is GAGVSQSPRYKVAKRGQDVALRCDPISGHVSLFWYQQALGQGPEFLTYFQNEAQLDKSGLPSDRFFAERPEGSVSTLKIQRTQQEDSAVYLCASRLRAAGVSKKETQYFGPGTRLLVL.